This entry lists 22 T cell receptor beta chains sequenced from one sample in a study of OX40 agonist ivuxolimab in advanced cancers. Clones were sequenced by immunoSEQ multiplex PCR, and TCRdb holds only the in-frame ones, with some missing. The table has some 72,000 clones, about 90% seen once. The material sequenced was CD4+ or CD8+ T cells sorted from blood, taken in a trial of the OX40 agonist ivuxolimab. The receptors originated from an adult with an advanced solid tumor such as melanoma, head and neck, liver or kidney cancer.

The V gene is TRBV10-3, the J gene TRBJ2-3; no firm D call. The CDR3 is 14 amino acids. Germline lookup yields CDR1 ENHRY and CDR2 SYGVKD. The ends were cut back, 6 bases at V and 11 bases at J, with 21 bases in the middle. The CDR3 coding sequence is TGTGCCATCAGGGGCCACTCCCAAAGTGACGGGCAGTATTTT. It translates to CAIRGHSQSDGQYF.

The chain employs TRBV2 and TRBJ1-5; maybe TRBD1 (6 bases). Trimming shortened V by 8 bases and J by 2 bases, and 13 bases separated the two germline ends. There are 14 residues in the CDR3. Germline values: CDR1 SNHLY, CDR2 FYNNEI. CDR3 DNA: TGTGCCAGCGAGGAGGCAGGGGGCAATCAGCCCCAGCATTTT. It codes for CASEEAGGNQPQHF.

The chain uses TRBV13 and TRBJ2-5; 11 bases are shared with TRBD2. The CDR3 totals 15 residues. CDR1 and CDR2 (germline): PRHDT, FYEKMQ (reference sequence). V shed 3 bases and J 0 bases; nucleotides not matched to a gene: 0. CDR3 bases: TGTGCCAGCAGCTTGACTAGCGGGAACCAAGAGACCCAGTACTTC. It translates to CASSLTSGNQETQYF.

In this sample, this clone turned up once. The DNA for the CDR3 is TGTGCCAGCAGTTTCCGACAGGGACGTCGCGCCGGGGAGCTGTTTTTT. Amino acids: CASSFRQGRRAGELFF. The rearrangement links TRBV27 to TRBJ2-2; 7 nucleotides line up with TRBD1. Trimming at V came to 3 bases and at J to 6 bases, leaving 10 bases not matched to a gene. This CDR3 region has 16 residues. Germline loops: CDR1 MNHEY, CDR2 SMNVEV (reference sequence).

The chain has TRBV28 and TRBJ2-7; no reliable D call. The germline V gene encodes CDR1 MDHEN and CDR2 SYDVKM. V was trimmed by 10 bases and J by 1 base, leaving 17 bases between them. The CDR3 length is 14 residues. The CDR3 DNA sequence: TGTGCCACCCTACGTATCCTGGGATCCTACGAGCAGTACTTC. This sequence encodes CATLRILGSYEQYF.

The chain couples TRBV4-2 to TRBJ1-6, with TRBD1 as a possible D gene (6 bases). This CDR3 has 15 residues. Germline V gives CDR1 LGHNA, CDR2 YNFKEQ. V was trimmed by 0 bases and J by 13 bases, leaving 16 bases between them. The CDR3 here is CASSQERGDGRPLHF. The CDR3 region has the DNA TGTGCCAGCAGCCAAGAGAGGGGGGACGGGCGCCCCCTCCACTTT.

The V and J genes are TRBV7-8 and TRBJ1-2; D is possibly TRBD1 (6 bases). Germline V gene data show CDR1 as SGHVS and CDR2 as FQNEAQ. V was shortened by 5 bases and J by 5 bases, with 18 bases between the two germline ends. This CDR3 region has 15 residues. The CDR3 is CASSRTRDMAYGYTF. The CDR3 DNA follows: TGTGCCAGCAGCCGGACCCGGGACATGGCATATGGCTACACCTTC. The whole variable domain, remainder taken from reference TRBV7-8 and TRBJ1-2, is GAGVSQSPRYKVAKRGQDVALRCDPISGHVSLFWYQQALGQGPEFLTYFQNEAQLDKSGLPSDRFFAERPEGSVSTLKIQRTQQEDSAVYLCASSRTRDMAYGYTFGSGTRLTVV.

This clone was observed once. The chain couples TRBV7-8 to TRBJ2-7; D perhaps matches TRBD2 (5 bases). The V end lost 5 bases, the J end lost 2 bases, and 16 bases lay between the germline ends. Germline CDR1 and CDR2: SGHVS and FQNEAQ. CDR3 length equals 15 residues. This chain's CDR3 is CASSPLARGPYEQYF. As DNA, the CDR3 is TGTGCCAGCAGCCCCCTCGCGCGAGGGCCCTACGAGCAGTACTTC.

The chain has TRBV6-5 and TRBJ2-3, with D perhaps matching TRBD2 (5 bases). Trimming left V 6 bases short and J 6 bases short, with 10 bases between. The CDR3 has 12 amino acids. Per the germline V gene, CDR1 is MNHEY and CDR2 is SVGAGI. CDR3 DNA: TGTGCCAGCAGGCGGACGGGGGATACGCAGTATTTT. Translating gives CASRRTGDTQYF.

The chain carries TRBV4-1 and TRBJ1-2; no firm D call. Germline V gene sequence: CDR1 MGHRA, CDR2 YSYEKL. The CDR3 is 14 residues long. Trimming shortened V by 5 bases and J by 2 bases, and 12 bases separated the two germline ends. The CDR3 DNA is TGCGCCAGCAGCATGCCCGGGAGGAACTATGGCTACACCTTC. Its protein product is CASSMPGRNYGYTF.

This rearrangement joins TRBV10-3 to TRBJ2-7; D remains ambiguous. There are 11 residues in the CDR3. Trimming took off 2 bases at V and 5 bases at J, with 4 bases between the two ends. Germline V gene sequence: CDR1 ENHRY, CDR2 SYGVKD. CDR3 sequence (DNA): TGTGCCATCAGTGAGGTGAACGAGCAGTACTTC. Translated: CAISEVNEQYF.

The rearrangement links TRBV5-1 to TRBJ1-1; TRBD1 matches 7 bases. From germline, CDR1 is SGHRS and CDR2 YFSETQ. This CDR3 contains 15 residues. V gave up 1 base and J gave up 7 bases; unmatched junction bases: 10. The CDR3 DNA reads as TGCGCCAGCAGCTTGTTCTACCAGGGGGAGGGTGAAGCTTTCTTT. Translation: CASSLFYQGEGEAFF.

The chain couples TRBV9 to TRBJ2-1; 9 bases agree with TRBD1. This CDR3 is 15 amino acids long. Germline lookup yields CDR1 SGDLS and CDR2 YYNGEE. The junction had 3 bases not matched to a gene; V was cut back by 1 base and J by 4 bases. The CDR3 bases are TGTGCCAGCAGCGTATCAGGACAGGGGTACAATGAGCAGTTCTTC. Encoded protein: CASSVSGQGYNEQFF.

This clone was seen just once. The chain is built from TRBV10-3 and TRBJ2-4, with 9 bases identical to TRBD1. V was pared by 8 bases and J by 9 bases, with 5 bases of the junction left unmatched. The CDR3 is made up of 12 amino acids. Germline CDR1 ENHRY, CDR2 SYGVKD. In DNA form, the CDR3 reads TGTGCCATCGGGGACAGGGAAGGCATTCAGTACTTC. Residues: CAIGDREGIQYF.

J is TRBJ2-3 and V is TRBV5-1, with TRBD2 matching over 8 bases. The CDR3 spans 16 residues. The germline CDR1 and CDR2 sequences are SGHRS and YFSETQ. The junction had 6 bases not matched to a gene; V was cut back by 1 base and J by 2 bases. DNA for the CDR3: TGCGCCAGCAGCTTGTTTATAGCGGGAAACACAGATACGCAGTATTTT. It yields the protein CASSLFIAGNTDTQYF.

CDR3 amino acids: CASSDRDRGQGNQPQHF. The CDR3 DNA reads TGTGCCAGCAGTGACCGGGACAGGGGTCAGGGCAATCAGCCCCAGCATTTT. The J gene is TRBJ1-5, the V gene TRBV28; TRBD1 agrees at 10 bases. The junction had 9 bases not matched to a gene; V was cut back by 5 bases and J by 2 bases. This CDR3 is built from 17 residues. Germline V gives CDR1 MDHEN, CDR2 SYDVKM.

The J gene is TRBJ1-5, the V gene TRBV19; D is perhaps TRBD1 (6 bases). Germline V gene lookup returns CDR1 LNHDA and CDR2 SQIVND (reference sequence). Trimming removed 9 bases from V and 6 bases from J, with 9 bases in between. The CDR3 extends over 11 amino acids. CDR3 loop: CARHRVQPQHF. Here the CDR3 DNA reads TGTGCCAGGCACAGGGTTCAGCCCCAGCATTTT.

This clone was found once. This chain uses TRBV11-3 with TRBJ2-1; D perhaps matches TRBD2 (7 bases). The CDR3 contains 15 residues. Germline V gives CDR1 SGHNT, CDR2 YENEEA. Trimming removed 5 bases from V and 9 bases from J, with 20 bases in between. The CDR3 here is CASSPSLGGGAEQFF. CDR3 DNA sequence: TGTGCCAGCAGCCCCTCGCTTGGGGGGGGCGCTGAGCAGTTCTTC. Looking up the rest from reference TRBV11-3 and TRBJ2-1 gives the full variable domain: EAGVVQSPRYKIIEKKQPVAFWCNPISGHNTLYWYLQNLGQGPELLIRYENEEAVDDSQLPKDRFSAERLKGVDSTLKIQPAELGDSAVYLCASSPSLGGGAEQFFGPGTRLTVL.

This chain links TRBV7-2 with TRBJ2-3; D may be TRBD1 (6 bases). V lost 5 bases to trimming and J lost 7 bases, with 16 bases between them. Germline assignment: CDR1 SGHTA and CDR2 FQGNSA. CDR3 length equals 14 residues. The CDR3 sequence is CASSQTRGSNTQYF. The CDR3 coding sequence is TGTGCCAGCAGCCAAACTAGGGGGTCAAATACGCAGTATTTT.

The rearrangement uses TRBV6-5 and TRBJ1-4; 9 bases match TRBD1. The V segment lost 6 bases and the J segment 10 bases; nucleotides outside the gene matches: 9. This CDR3 has 14 residues. Per germline, CDR1 MNHEY and CDR2 SVGAGI. The CDR3 coding sequence is TGTGCCAGCAGAGAGACAGGGGGGCGTGCAAAACTGTTTTTT. The encoded protein is CASRETGGRAKLFF.

Here the CDR3 DNA reads TGTGCCAGCACCGAGGGTCCGGGAGGCCGATACGAGCAGTACTTC. This gives the protein CASTEGPGGRYEQYF. V and J are TRBV6-5 and TRBJ2-7; 7 bases are shared with TRBD2. J gave up 4 bases and V 7 bases, and 13 bases lay outside the gene matches. CDR3 length: 15 residues. Looked up from germline, CDR1 is MNHEY and CDR2 is SVGAGI.

The rearrangement joins TRBV25-1 to TRBJ1-2, with TRBD1 as a possible D gene (5 bases). This CDR3 comprises 15 residues. Trimming left V 1 base short and J 5 bases short, with 14 bases between. Germline CDR1 and CDR2: MGHDK and SYGVNS. The CDR3 is CASSEFGGKRYGYTF. In nucleotides, the CDR3 is TGTGCCAGCAGTGAATTCGGGGGTAAAAGATATGGCTACACCTTC.